The rows below give T cell receptor beta chains drawn from one sample of a study of OX40 agonist ivuxolimab in advanced cancers. TCRdb's table, derived via immunoSEQ multiplex PCR, lists solely in-frame clones and lacks some. The sample holds 85,000 to 90,000 clones; approximately 90% are singletons and the top ten take 1% to 1.3%. The sequencing here drew on CD4+ or CD8+ T cells sorted from blood, taken in a trial of the OX40 agonist ivuxolimab. The receptor set was obtained from an adult with an advanced solid tumor such as melanoma, head and neck, liver or kidney cancer. The CDR3 runs from the conserved cysteine through the conserved F or W.

j_call	v_call	cdr3_aa
TRBJ1-2	TRBV7-3	CASSLNGQGAYGYTF
TRBJ1-3	TRBV25-1	CASSEYGRTSGNTIYF
TRBJ1-2	TRBV5-4	CASRATGDYGYTF
TRBJ1-3	TRBV28	CASSTGAIGNTIYF
TRBJ2-1	TRBV18	CASSPRKTGDEQFF
TRBJ1-2	TRBV7-2	CASSLANNYGYTF
TRBJ1-1	TRBV6-5	CASRYTYRGSAEAFF
TRBJ2-1	TRBV6-1	CASSETYNEQFF
TRBJ1-1	TRBV4-2	CASSRTGSTEAFF
TRBJ2-5	TRBV7-7	CASSRAERRSQYF
TRBJ2-4	TRBV21-1	CASSTLPGLAKNIQYF
TRBJ2-3	TRBV19	CASSPSSGKTDTQYF
TRBJ2-7	TRBV10-3	CAISVSSGQGTYEQYF
TRBJ1-2	TRBV10-3	CAVTGEMNYGYTF
TRBJ1-1	TRBV18	CASSPPGRYTEAFF
TRBJ2-2	TRBV7-7	CASSLGPSGELFF
TRBJ2-7	TRBV6-6	CASSYSQVRGEQYF
TRBJ1-1	TRBV19	CASSHSFGDTEAFF
TRBJ2-7	TRBV7-2	CASSLELAGRYEQYF
TRBJ2-3	TRBV2	CASSEGPGLATDTQYF
TRBJ1-4	TRBV28	CASSLGGPNEKLFF
TRBJ2-4	TRBV28	CASSSDGTSGIQYF
TRBJ1-1	TRBV2	CARSRQVSGTEAFF
TRBJ2-7	TRBV7-8	CASSLWSGGSGDEQYF
TRBJ1-1	TRBV7-2	CASSPATMNTEAFF
TRBJ2-7	TRBV5-1	CASSRNINSGSGYEQYF
TRBJ1-5	TRBV19	CASSMVPQPQHF
TRBJ1-3	TRBV28	CASSLQNSGNTIYF